This TCR beta chain was profiled in a study of tumor-infiltrating lymphocytes in oesophageal squamous cell carcinoma (TCRdb year 2016). The library relied on PCR. For sequencing, an Illumina HiSeq 2000 was employed. Using fastp trimming at Q25 and MiXCR clonotype assembly, TCRdb reanalyzed the public sequencing data and kept in-frame beta chains. Rows are unified per CDR3 protein, each entry keeping the most common DNA and genes. The sample table shows over 15,000 distinct CDR3 sequences, and around 44% are seen once. The ten largest clonotypes hold under 35% of the sample. There are a few counts of this clonotype. Its binding antigen is unknown. The sample holds no much larger clone one base away, and base qualities are not on file. The CDR3 numbers 16 residues from cysteine through phenylalanine. Solely the CDR3 DNA is kept, with 48 bases framed from the first base. CDR1 and CDR2 are read off the germline V gene as SGHVS and FQNEAQ.

The sequence links TRBV7-8 to TRBJ2-6; 12 bases in between match TRBD2. TRBJ2-1 matches the DNA end more closely, so the J call is doubtful. The sequenced sample was esophageal tumor tissue. The source is a male donor with esophageal squamous cell carcinoma. CDR3 region: CASSWLAGGPLNEQFF. The bases read TGTGCCAGCAGCTGGCTAGCGGGAGGGCCTCTGAATGAGCAGTTCTTC.